This T cell receptor (beta chain) is from a study of breast tumors, draining lymph nodes, adjacent tissues. Study outcomes and limitations: Data fit most tumor T cells coming from lymph node, expanding in tumor. Compared with lymph nodes, tumors were less diverse; compared with nontumor tissue, more.

As concerns this clonotype: The antigen is not known. This may be a read error, as it is one base from a much larger clone.

The CDR3 sequence is 15 residues long. CDR1 and CDR2 from the germline V gene are MGHRA and YSYEKL. Trimming removed 4 bases from V and 4 bases from J, with 14 bases in between. In TCRdb, the multiplex PCR reads were re-called with MiXCR into one record per CDR3 protein. The table records approximately 130,000 distinct CDR3 sequences, about 20% of them present only once. Samples came from axillary lymph nodes draining the breast cancer. Material: axillary lymph node tissue. The TCR sequence derives from a female donor with breast cancer. Some clones in this sample may be carry-over from other donors' samples. V usage is TRBV4-1 and J usage is TRBJ2-1; a possible D gene is TRBD1 (6 bases). The CDR3 bases are TGCGCCAGCAGCCGAACTGGGACATTATACAATGAGCAGTTCTTC. It is translated as CASSRTGTLYNEQFF.